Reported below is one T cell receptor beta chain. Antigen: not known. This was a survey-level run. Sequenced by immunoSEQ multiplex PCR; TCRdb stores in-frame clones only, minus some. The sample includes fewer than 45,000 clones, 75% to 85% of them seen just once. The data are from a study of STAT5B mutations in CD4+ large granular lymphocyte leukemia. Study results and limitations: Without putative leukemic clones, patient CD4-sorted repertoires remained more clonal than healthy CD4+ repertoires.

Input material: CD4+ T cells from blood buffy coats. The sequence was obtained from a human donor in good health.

This CDR3 reads CASSVAPTGGYNEQFF. For the CDR3, the DNA is TGTGCCAGCAGCGTAGCTCCGACAGGGGGCTACAATGAGCAGTTCTTC. V is TRBV9 and J is TRBJ2-1; 9 bases line up with TRBD1. Germline V gives CDR1 SGDLS, CDR2 YYNGEE. Unmatched junction bases numbered 4, after V lost 0 bases and J lost 3 bases. The length of the CDR3 is 16 residues.